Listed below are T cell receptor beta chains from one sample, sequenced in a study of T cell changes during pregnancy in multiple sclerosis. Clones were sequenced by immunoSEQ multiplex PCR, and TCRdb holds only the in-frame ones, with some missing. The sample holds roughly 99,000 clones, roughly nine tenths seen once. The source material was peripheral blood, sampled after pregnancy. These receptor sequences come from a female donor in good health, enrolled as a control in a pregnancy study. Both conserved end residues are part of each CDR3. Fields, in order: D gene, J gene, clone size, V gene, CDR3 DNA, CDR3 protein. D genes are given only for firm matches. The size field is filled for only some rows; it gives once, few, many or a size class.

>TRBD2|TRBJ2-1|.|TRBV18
TGTGCCAGCTCACAACTACCTGGATGGACTAGCGGGATGGGTATAAATGAGCAGTTCTTC
CASSQLPGWTSGMGINEQFF
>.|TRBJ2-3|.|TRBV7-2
TGTGCCAGCAGCTTAGGCGCAAAACGACTAGGGGATACGCAGTATTTT
CASSLGAKRLGDTQYF
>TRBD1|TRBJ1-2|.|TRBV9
TGTGCCAGCAGCCCGTCCCGGGACAGCTATGGCTACACCTTC
CASSPSRDSYGYTF
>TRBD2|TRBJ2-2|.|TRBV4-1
TGCGCCAGCAGCCTCGACCCGGGACTAGCGTTTTCGAGCACCGGGGAGCTGTTTTTT
CASSLDPGLAFSSTGELFF
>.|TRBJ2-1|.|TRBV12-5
TGTGCTAGTGGTTTGGTCGGCAATGAGCAGTTCTTC
CASGLVGNEQFF
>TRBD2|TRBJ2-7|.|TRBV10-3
TGTGCCATCACCCCGACTAGCGGGAGGAGCGAGCAGTACTTC
CAITPTSGRSEQYF
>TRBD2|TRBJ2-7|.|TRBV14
TGTGCCACCAAGACTAGCGGGAGGTACGAGCAGTACTTC
CATKTSGRYEQYF
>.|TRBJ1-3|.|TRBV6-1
TGTGCCAGCAGTGAGTCGGGAGCTCCGGGAAACACCATATATTTT
CASSESGAPGNTIYF
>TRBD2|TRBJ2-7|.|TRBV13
TGTGCCAGCAGCTTAGTGCTAGCGGGAGAGACCGAGCAGTACTTC
CASSLVLAGETEQYF
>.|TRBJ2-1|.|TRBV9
TGTGCCAGCAGCGTAGAGCTCTACAATGAGCAGTTCTTC
CASSVELYNEQFF
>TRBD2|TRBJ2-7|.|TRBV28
TGTGCCAGCAGTTTTGGTGTGGTAGCGGGAGGCCAACTCTCCTACGAGCAGTACTTC
CASSFGVVAGGQLSYEQYF
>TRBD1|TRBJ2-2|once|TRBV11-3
TGTGCCAGCAGCTTGGGGCCGGGACAGTCGAACACCGGGGAGCTGTTTTTT
CASSLGPGQSNTGELFF
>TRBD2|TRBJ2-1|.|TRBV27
TGTGCCAGCAGTTCTGGACTAGCGGGAGTAAGGGAGCAGTTCTTC
CASSSGLAGVREQFF
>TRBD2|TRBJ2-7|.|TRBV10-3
TGTGCCATCAGCGACTCCTTGGGACTAGCGGAGTCGATCTACGAGCAGTACTTC
CAISDSLGLAESIYEQYF
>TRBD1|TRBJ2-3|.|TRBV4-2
TGTGCCAGCAGCCAAATCGACAGGGGCGGAAGCACAGATACGCAGTATTTT
CASSQIDRGGSTDTQYF
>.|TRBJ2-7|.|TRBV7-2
TGTGCCAGCAGCTCAATCGGCTACGAGCAGTACTTC
CASSSIGYEQYF
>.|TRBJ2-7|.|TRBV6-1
TGTGCCGCGCGTGAATACGAGCAGTACTTC
CAAREYEQYF
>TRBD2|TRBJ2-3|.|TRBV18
TGTGCCAGCTCAAAGCCGGGAAAGGCTAGCGGGGCGCAGTATTTT
CASSKPGKASGAQYF
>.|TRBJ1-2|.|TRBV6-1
TGTGCCAGCAGACAGGGAGTCGGTTATGGCTACACCTTC
CASRQGVGYGYTF
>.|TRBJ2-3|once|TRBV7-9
TGTGCCAGCAGCTTCCAGGGGGGAGATACGCAGTATTTT
CASSFQGGDTQYF
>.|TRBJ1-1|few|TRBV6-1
TGTGCCAGCAGTGGCCACATGAACACTGAAGCTTTCTTT
CASSGHMNTEAFF
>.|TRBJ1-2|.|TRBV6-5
TGTGCCAGCAGAACTGGGGGGAGAGCTAACTATGGCTACACCTTC
CASRTGGRANYGYTF
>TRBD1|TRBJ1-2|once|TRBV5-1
TGCGCCAGCAGCTCGGACAGGGGTCTAGGCTACACCTTC
CASSSDRGLGYTF
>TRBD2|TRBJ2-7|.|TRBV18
TGTGCCAGCCGCCCGACTAGCGGGTCCTACGAGCAGTACTTC
CASRPTSGSYEQYF
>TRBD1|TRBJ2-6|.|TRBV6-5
TGTGCCAGCAGTCCGCCTGGGACAGCAGCCAACGTCCTGACTTTC
CASSPPGTAANVLTF
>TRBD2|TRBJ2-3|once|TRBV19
TGTGCCAGTAGTGCCTTCTGGACTAGCGGGGGTTCAGATACGCAGTATTTT
CASSAFWTSGGSDTQYF
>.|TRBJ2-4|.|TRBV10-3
TGTGCCATCAGTGGGGGCGACAGGTCGTTAGGCAAAAACATTCAGTACTTC
CAISGGDRSLGKNIQYF
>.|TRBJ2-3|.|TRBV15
TGTGCCACCAGCAGAGATCACGGGGTGGATACGCAGTATTTT
CATSRDHGVDTQYF
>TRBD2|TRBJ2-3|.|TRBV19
TGTGCCAGTAGTATGTGGGAGGGGATAGATACGCAGTATTTT
CASSMWEGIDTQYF
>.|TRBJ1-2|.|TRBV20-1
TGCACCCCCGGTTATGGCTACACCTTC
CTPGYGYTF
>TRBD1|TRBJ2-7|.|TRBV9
TGTGCCAGCAGCGCTGGGACAGACTACGAGCAGTACTTC
CASSAGTDYEQYF
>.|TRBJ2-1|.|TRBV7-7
TGTGCTAGCAGCGCGGGACCGATTCCGAATGAGCAGTTCTTC
CASSAGPIPNEQFF
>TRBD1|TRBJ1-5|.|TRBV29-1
TGCAGCGTCGATACAGGGGAAGCTCAGCCCCAGCATTTT
CSVDTGEAQPQHF
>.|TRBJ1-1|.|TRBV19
TGTGCCAGTAGTATGTACTCGAACACTGAAGCTTTCTTT
CASSMYSNTEAFF
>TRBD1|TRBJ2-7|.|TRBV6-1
TGTGCCAGTAAAACAGGGGGCTCTCTTGAGCAGTACTTC
CASKTGGSLEQYF
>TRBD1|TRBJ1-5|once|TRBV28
TGTGCCAGCAGTCCGACGACAGGGTTAGGTCAGCCCCAGCATTTT
CASSPTTGLGQPQHF
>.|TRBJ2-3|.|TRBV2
TGTGCCAGCAGTGAAAATTTCATCGCGGGGTCTAGCACAGATACGCAGTATTTT
CASSENFIAGSSTDTQYF
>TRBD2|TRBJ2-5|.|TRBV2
TGTGCCAGCACGGGGGGTAGCGGGAGTCCGCGGGAGACCCAGTACTTC
CASTGGSGSPRETQYF
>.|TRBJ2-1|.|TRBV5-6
TGTGCCAGCAGCCCATCCCCCCAGGGGTCATTTTGGGATGAGCAGTTCTTC
CASSPSPQGSFWDEQFF
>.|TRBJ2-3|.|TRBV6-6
TGTGCCAGCAGTTACCTGAAGGTTGGCGGAGATACGCAGTATTTT
CASSYLKVGGDTQYF
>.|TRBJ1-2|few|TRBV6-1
TGTGCCAGCATCAGGGGTGGAGGCTATGGCTACACCTTC
CASIRGGGYGYTF
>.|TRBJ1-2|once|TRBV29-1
TGCAGCGTTCTCGGGGGGAGGGACTATGGCTACACCTTC
CSVLGGRDYGYTF
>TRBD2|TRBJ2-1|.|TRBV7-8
TGTGCCAGCAGCTTAGGTTTACGGGCGGGAGGCTCCTACAATGAGCAGTTCTTC
CASSLGLRAGGSYNEQFF
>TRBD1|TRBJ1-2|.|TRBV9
TGTGCCAGCAGCGTAGACCAAGGGACAGGGTTCTTCCACCTATCTGGCTACACCTTC
CASSVDQGTGFFHLSGYTF
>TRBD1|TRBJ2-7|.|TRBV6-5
TGTGCCAGCAGAACGGGGTCAGGGGGCGCCTACGAGCAGTACTTC
CASRTGSGGAYEQYF
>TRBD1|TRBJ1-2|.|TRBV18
TGTGCCAGCTCACCACCGACAGGGGGAAACTATGGCTACACCTTC
CASSPPTGGNYGYTF
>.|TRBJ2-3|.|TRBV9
TGTGCCAGCAGCGTAGGGGCCAGGATGGGCACAGATACGCAGTATTTT
CASSVGARMGTDTQYF
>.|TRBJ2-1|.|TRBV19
TGTGCCAGTAGGCGGGAACTGTACAATGAGCAGTTCTTC
CASRRELYNEQFF
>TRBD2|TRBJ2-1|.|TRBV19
TGTGCCAGCGCGACTAGCGGGAGCCATGAGCAGTTCTTC
CASATSGSHEQFF
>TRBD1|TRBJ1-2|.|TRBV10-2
TGCGCCAGCAGTGAGCTATCCGGCACAGGGGGCCTCACCTTC
CASSELSGTGGLTF
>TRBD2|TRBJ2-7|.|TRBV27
TGTGCCAGCAGTACCGGGACTAGCGGGAGAGTCGGGTCCTACGAGCAGTACTTC
CASSTGTSGRVGSYEQYF
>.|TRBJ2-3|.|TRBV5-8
TGTGCCAGCAGCTTGGCCCATAGCACAGATACGCAGTATTTT
CASSLAHSTDTQYF
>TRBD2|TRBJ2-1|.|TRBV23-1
TGCGCCAGCAGTCAATCGTTCGGACTAGCGGGGTCGGGCTCCTACAATGAGCAGTTCTTC
CASSQSFGLAGSGSYNEQFF
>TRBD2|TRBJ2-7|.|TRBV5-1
TGCGCCAGCAGCTTAGGGACTAGCGACGAGCAGTACTTC
CASSLGTSDEQYF
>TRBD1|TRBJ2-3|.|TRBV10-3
TGTGCCATCAGGACAGGGGGTTCGGATACGCAGTATTTT
CAIRTGGSDTQYF
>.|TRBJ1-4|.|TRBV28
TGTGCCACCAAATTTGCAACTAATGAAAAACTGTTTTTT
CATKFATNEKLFF
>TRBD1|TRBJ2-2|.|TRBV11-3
TGTGCCAGCAGCCGGGGACAGCACACCGGGGAGCTGTTTTTT
CASSRGQHTGELFF
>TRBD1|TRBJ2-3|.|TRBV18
TGTGCCAGCTCACCTGATTGGGACAGGGTGGCAGATACGCAGTATTTT
CASSPDWDRVADTQYF